This T cell receptor beta chain was retrieved from a study of identical twins. V was trimmed by 3 bases and J by 5 bases, leaving 8 bases between them. This CDR3 has 13 amino acids. TCRdb re-analysed the 5' RACE reads in MiXCR, keeping a single row per CDR3 protein. The table has hundreds of thousands of distinct CDR3 sequences, approximately 6% seen once. This chain uses TRBV12-3 or TRBV12-4 with TRBJ1-5, with D hard to call. The sample was naive T cells sorted from blood. The receptor was derived from a young man in good health. CDR3 amino acids: CASSFMGYQPQHF. The CDR3 region has the DNA TGTGCCAGCAGTTTTATGGGGTATCAGCCCCAGCATTTT.